Below, 24 T cell receptor beta chains from the same sample are listed, as sequenced in a study of radiotherapy plus CTLA-4 blockade in lung cancer (dated by TCRdb to about 2018). Library preparation used the immunoSEQ multiplex PCR assay. TCRdb took over this immuneACCESS table, retaining in-frame rearrangements with V and J assigned. Such tables are incomplete; in checked studies, under half of the missing clones stem from an unresolved V gene, and the remainder is unexplained. This sample comprises tens of thousands of clones, roughly 76% of them detected only once. The ten largest clones capture about 9% of the sample. Source: peripheral blood, taken from a patient treated with radiotherapy plus ipilimumab. These receptors were collected from a human donor with non-small cell lung cancer whose response to radiotherapy plus ipilimumab could not be evaluated.

The chain joins TRBV5-1 to TRBJ1-1, with a weak D call TRBD1 (5 bases). The length of the CDR3 is 13 residues. Between the trimmed V and J ends, which lost 1 base and 6 bases, there was a span of 10 bases. Germline V CDR1 and CDR2: SGHRS, YFSETQ. CDR3 bases: TGCGCCAGCAGCTTGCAGGGCTTCTCTGAAGCTTTCTTT. Translation: CASSLQGFSEAFF.

In this sample, this clone turned up a few times. This chain uses TRBV7-6 with TRBJ2-7, with D possibly being TRBD2 (5 bases). Deletions cut 4 bases from V and 6 bases from J, with 10 bases between. CDR3 length equals 12 residues. Germline values: CDR1 SGHVS, CDR2 FNYEAQ. CDR3 nucleotide sequence: TGTGCCAGCAGCTCCCGGAGCGGCGAGCAGTACTTC. Translation gives CASSSRSGEQYF.

This clone was observed once. The chain uses TRBV5-4 and TRBJ2-5; D perhaps matches TRBD1 (6 bases). Between the trimmed V and J ends, which lost 2 bases and 13 bases, there was a span of 15 bases. This CDR3 is 12 amino acids long. Looked up from germline, CDR1 is SGHNT and CDR2 is YYREEE (reference sequence). DNA for the CDR3: TGTGCCAGCAGCTTAAAAGGACAGAGCCCGTACTTC. Translating gives CASSLKGQSPYF.

The gene calls are TRBV7-3 and TRBJ2-1, with 9 positions matching TRBD2. There are 13 residues in the CDR3. The germline V gene has CDR1 SGHTA and CDR2 FQGTGA. The V segment lost 5 bases and the J segment 15 bases; nucleotides outside the gene matches: 11. The CDR3 DNA sequence: TGTGCCAGCAGCAAAACGCTAGCGGGACGTCGGTTCTTC. Translated: CASSKTLAGRRFF.

In its sample, this clone was seen a few times. This CDR3 is CASRRLEETQYF. The CDR3 nucleotides are TGTGCCTCGAGACGACTCGAGGAGACCCAGTACTTC. The V call is TRBV30, the J call TRBJ2-5; D gene ambiguous. Germline-derived CDR1 and CDR2 are GTSNPN and SVGIG (reference sequence). Trimming stripped 7 bases from V and 5 bases from J, with 14 bases between. The CDR3 extends over 12 amino acids.

This clone has only a few counts. V gene TRBV11-2 combines with J gene TRBJ1-1; D gene unclear. The CDR3 sequence is 17 residues long. V was shortened by 5 bases and J by 0 bases, with 19 bases between the two germline ends. CDR1 and CDR2 (germline): SGHAT, FQNNGV. The CDR3 sequence is CASSPFLILKMNTEAFF. The DNA for the CDR3 is TGTGCCAGCAGCCCCTTCTTAATACTTAAAATGAACACTGAAGCTTTCTTT.

The chain joins TRBV5-1 to TRBJ2-3; TRBD1 matches at 9 bases. The ends lost 4 bases at V and 0 bases at J; junction bases unmatched: 6. Germline V gene lookup returns CDR1 SGHRS and CDR2 YFSETQ. CDR3 length equals 16 residues. CDR3 amino acids: CASSPTGGPSTDTQYF. CDR3 coding DNA: TGCGCCAGCAGCCCCACAGGGGGCCCGAGCACAGATACGCAGTATTTT.

V gene TRBV20-1 combines with J gene TRBJ2-3; D gene ambiguous. Germline V gene sequence: CDR1 DFQATT, CDR2 SNEGSKA (reference sequence). This CDR3 is 11 amino acids long. V was clipped by 6 bases and J by 4 bases, with 8 bases between them. CDR3 loop: CSAEIADTQYF. CDR3 in DNA: TGCAGTGCCGAGATTGCAGATACGCAGTATTTT.

The rearrangement uses TRBV19 and TRBJ1-2; no clear D gene. This CDR3 is 17 amino acids long. Germline V gives CDR1 LNHDA, CDR2 SQIVND (reference sequence). The V end was cut by 4 bases, the J end by 2 bases, with 20 bases between. The CDR3 sequence is CASSNLERAGLNYGYTF. CDR3 in DNA: TGTGCCAGTAGTAATCTGGAAAGGGCCGGACTAAACTATGGCTACACCTTC.

This clone occurred a few times. The J gene is TRBJ1-2, the V gene TRBV18; D gene unclear. Per germline, CDR1 KGHSH and CDR2 LQKENI. The CDR3 has 14 residues. Trimming took off 2 bases at V and 8 bases at J, with 15 bases between the two ends. The CDR3 here is CASSPAAGWLGYTF. The CDR3 DNA is TGTGCCAGCTCACCAGCGGCCGGGTGGTTGGGCTACACCTTC. Variable domain in full (rest from reference TRBV18 and TRBJ1-2): NAGVMQNPRHLVRRRGQEARLRCSPMKGHSHVYWYRQLPEEGLKFMVYLQKENIIDESGMPKERFSAEFPKEGPSILRIQQVVRGDSAAYFCASSPAAGWLGYTFGSGTRLTVV.

The chain recombines TRBV4-3 with TRBJ1-3, with TRBD1 matching over 8 bases. The V gene end was trimmed by 1 base and the J gene end by 1 base; junction bases not matched to a gene: 9. In germline, CDR1 is LGHNA, CDR2 YSLEER. This CDR3 is 18 amino acids long. The CDR3 nucleotides read TGCGCCAGCAGCCAAGGTCCTCCAGGGGGCGAATCTGGAAACACCATATATTTT. Its protein is CASSQGPPGGESGNTIYF.

This clone occurred a few times. The chain carries TRBV18 and TRBJ2-7; TRBD1 agrees at 9 bases. This CDR3 has 15 residues. Germline values: CDR1 KGHSH, CDR2 LQKENI. The junction had 2 bases not matched to a gene; V was cut back by 2 bases and J by 0 bases. The CDR3 DNA follows: TGTGCCAGCTCACCATGGGACAGGGCCTCCTACGAGCAGTACTTC. Translation: CASSPWDRASYEQYF.

The chain has TRBV7-9 and TRBJ1-2; 9 nucleotides align to TRBD1. Germline V lookup: CDR1 SEHNR, CDR2 FQNEAQ (reference sequence). The CDR3 length is 13 residues. The junction had 1 base not matched to a gene; V was cut back by 1 base and J by 7 bases. CDR3 residues: CASSLDRGPGYTF. The CDR3 nucleotides read TGTGCCAGCAGCTTAGACAGGGGGCCTGGCTACACCTTC.

The chain joins TRBV28 to TRBJ1-5, with TRBD1 matching 10 bases. The germline gives CDR1 MDHEN, CDR2 SYDVKM. The CDR3 contains 16 residues. The trim removed 6 bases at V and 5 bases at J, leaving 10 bases unmatched. The CDR3 DNA is TGTGCCAGCAGACCTACCCCTGGGACAGGGGATCAGCCCCAGCATTTT. It specifies CASRPTPGTGDQPQHF.

V usage is TRBV5-5 and J usage is TRBJ2-3; 11 bases agree with TRBD2. The CDR3 is 16 residues long. V shed 0 bases, J shed 5 bases, and the junction held 5 bases outside the gene matches. CDR1 SGHKS and CDR2 YYEKEE come from the germline V gene (reference sequence). The CDR3: CASSLGLAGGIDTQYF. The CDR3 nucleotides are TGTGCCAGCAGCTTGGGTCTAGCGGGGGGTATAGATACGCAGTATTTT.

The rearrangement links TRBV19 to TRBJ2-3; 7 nucleotides match TRBD1. Per germline, CDR1 LNHDA and CDR2 SQIVND (reference sequence). The CDR3 is 14 residues long. Trimming removed 3 bases from V and 6 bases from J; junction bases left unmatched: 6. The CDR3 coding sequence is TGTGCCAGTAGTATCTTCGACAGGGTGGATACGCAGTATTTT. Its translation: CASSIFDRVDTQYF.

The rearrangement links TRBV11-2 to TRBJ2-1, with 7 positions matching TRBD2. The CDR3 spans 16 residues. Looked up from germline, CDR1 is SGHAT and CDR2 is FQNNGV. With V trimmed by 4 bases and J by 1 base, 7 bases remained unmatched. CDR3 amino acids: CASSSISGFSYNEQFF. The DNA of the CDR3 is TGTGCCAGCAGCTCGATTAGCGGGTTTTCCTACAATGAGCAGTTCTTC.

This chain joins TRBV18 and TRBJ2-1, with D unclear. The CDR3 consists of 15 residues. The V end lost 0 bases, the J end lost 0 bases, and 6 bases lay between the germline ends. The germline CDR1 and CDR2 sequences are KGHSH and LQKENI. CDR3 protein: CASSPPPSSYNEQFF. The CDR3 DNA follows: TGTGCCAGCTCACCACCGCCGAGCTCCTACAATGAGCAGTTCTTC.

The table lists this clone with a few counts. V gene TRBV7-2 combines with J gene TRBJ2-1; D is uncertain. Germline V gene sequence: CDR1 SGHTA, CDR2 FQGNSA. V was clipped by 2 bases and J by 0 bases, with 14 bases between them. The CDR3 extends over 17 amino acids. The CDR3 here is CASSLLPLSSSYNEQFF. CDR3 bases: TGTGCCAGCAGCTTACTCCCTCTTTCTAGCTCCTACAATGAGCAGTTCTTC.

The rearrangement joins TRBV21-1 to TRBJ1-2; the table names TRBD1, a call not compared with the DNA. TRBV21-1 is marked as a pseudogene. This CDR3 is built from 15 residues. The CDR3 DNA reads TGTGCCAGCAGCACAGGGACAGGCCCTAACTATGGCTACACCTTC. Amino acid sequence: CASSTGTGPNYGYTF.

The gene calls are TRBV7-2 and TRBJ2-5, with 7 bases fitting TRBD2. The CDR3 is 16 residues long. The germline V gene encodes CDR1 SGHTA and CDR2 FQGNSA. The junction had 9 bases not matched to a gene; V was cut back by 5 bases and J by 0 bases. In DNA form, the CDR3 reads TGTGCCAGCAGCCTGAGACTAGCAACCAACCAAGAGACCCAGTACTTC. This gives the protein CASSLRLATNQETQYF.

This chain links TRBV2 with TRBJ2-7, with 9 nucleotides matching TRBD1. J lost 2 bases, V lost 7 bases, and 6 bases had no gene match. The germline gives CDR1 SNHLY, CDR2 FYNNEI. The CDR3 runs to 14 residues. CDR3 DNA: TGTGCCAGCAACCCCCGGGACAGGGCCTACGAGCAGTACTTC. Translated, it gives CASNPRDRAYEQYF.

This clone was observed a handful of times. V gene TRBV6-1 combines with J gene TRBJ2-1, with 7 bases lining up with TRBD1. After removal of 6 bases from V and 8 bases from J, the junction contained 4 bases not matched to a gene. This CDR3 has 12 residues. Germline V gives CDR1 MNHNS, CDR2 SASEGT. This CDR3 is CASRPTGDEQFF. In nucleotides, the CDR3 is TGTGCCAGCAGACCCACAGGGGATGAGCAGTTCTTC.

With respect to this clone: Other DNA sequences within the sample encode an identical CDR3. V gene TRBV27 combines with J gene TRBJ1-5; TRBD1 matches at 7 bases. V lost 2 bases to trimming and J lost 7 bases; unmatched junction nucleotides: 5. Germline CDR1 reads MNHEY; CDR2 reads SMNVEV (reference sequence). The CDR3 covers 14 residues. The CDR3: CASSLAGGGQPQHF. CDR3 sequence (DNA): TGTGCCAGCAGTTTAGCAGGGGGTGGGCAGCCCCAGCATTTT.